This T cell receptor beta chain was retrieved from a study of control samples from healthy donors and cancer patients. Trimming removed 5 bases from V and 4 bases from J; junction bases left unmatched: 6. CDR3 length equals 15 residues. Germline V CDR1 and CDR2: SGHAT, FQDESV (reference sequence). Sequenced by immunoSEQ multiplex PCR; TCRdb stores in-frame clones only, minus some. The profile shows tens of thousands of clones, nearly 85% of them singletons. V usage is TRBV11-1 and J usage is TRBJ2-2; TRBD2 matches 8 bases. Input material: blood. The origin of this receptor is a man aged 55-75 years in good health. For the CDR3, the DNA is TGTGCCAGCAGCCCCGGGGGGGGGCGCACCGGGGAGCTGTTTTTT. Translating it yields CASSPGGGRTGELFF.